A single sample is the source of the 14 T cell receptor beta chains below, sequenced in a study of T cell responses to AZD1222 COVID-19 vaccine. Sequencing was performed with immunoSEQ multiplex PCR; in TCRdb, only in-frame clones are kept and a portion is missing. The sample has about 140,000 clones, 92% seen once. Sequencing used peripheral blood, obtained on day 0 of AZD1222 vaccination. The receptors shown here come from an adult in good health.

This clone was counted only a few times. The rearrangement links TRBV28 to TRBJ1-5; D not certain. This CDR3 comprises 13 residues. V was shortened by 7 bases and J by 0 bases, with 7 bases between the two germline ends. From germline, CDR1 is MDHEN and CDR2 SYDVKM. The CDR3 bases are TGTGCCAGCATCCGGGGTAGCAATCAGCCCCAGCATTTT. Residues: CASIRGSNQPQHF.

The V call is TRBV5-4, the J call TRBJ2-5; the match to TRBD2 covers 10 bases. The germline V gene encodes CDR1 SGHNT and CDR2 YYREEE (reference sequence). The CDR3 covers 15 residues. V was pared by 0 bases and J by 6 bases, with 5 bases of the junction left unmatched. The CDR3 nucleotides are TGTGCCAGCAGCTTGGTCAGCGGGAGGGCCCAGACCCAGTACTTC. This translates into CASSLVSGRAQTQYF.

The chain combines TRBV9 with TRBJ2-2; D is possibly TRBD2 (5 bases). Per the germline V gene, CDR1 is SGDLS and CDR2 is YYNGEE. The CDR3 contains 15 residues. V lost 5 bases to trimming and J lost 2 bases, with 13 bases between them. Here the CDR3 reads CASREGSQNTGELFF. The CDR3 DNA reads TGTGCCAGCAGAGAGGGCAGCCAAAACACCGGGGAGCTGTTTTTT.

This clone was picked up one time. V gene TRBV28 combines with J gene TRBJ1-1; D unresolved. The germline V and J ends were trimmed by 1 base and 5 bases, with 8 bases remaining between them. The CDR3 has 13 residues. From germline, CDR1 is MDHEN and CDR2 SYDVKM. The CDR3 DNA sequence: TGTGCCAGCAGTTTATCAGTGGGAACTGAAGCTTTCTTT. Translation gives CASSLSVGTEAFF.

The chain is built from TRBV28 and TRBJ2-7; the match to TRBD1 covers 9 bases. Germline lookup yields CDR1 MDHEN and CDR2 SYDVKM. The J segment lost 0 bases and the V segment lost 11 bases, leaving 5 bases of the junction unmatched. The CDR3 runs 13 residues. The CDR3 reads CARRDRVSYEQYF. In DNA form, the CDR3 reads TGTGCCCGCCGGGACAGGGTCTCCTACGAGCAGTACTTC. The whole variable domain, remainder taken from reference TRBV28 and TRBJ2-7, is DVKVTQSSRYLVKRTGEKVFLECVQDMDHENMFWYRQDPGLGLRLIYFSYDVKMKEKGDIPEGYSVSREKKERFSLILESASTNQTSMYLCARRDRVSYEQYFGPGTRLTVT.

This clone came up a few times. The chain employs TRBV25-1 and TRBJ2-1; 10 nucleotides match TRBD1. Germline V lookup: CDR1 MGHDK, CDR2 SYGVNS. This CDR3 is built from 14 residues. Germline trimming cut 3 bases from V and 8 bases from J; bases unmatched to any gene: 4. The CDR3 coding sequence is TGTGCCAGCAGTGAGACAGGGGGCTTCCATGAGCAGTTCTTC. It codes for CASSETGGFHEQFF.

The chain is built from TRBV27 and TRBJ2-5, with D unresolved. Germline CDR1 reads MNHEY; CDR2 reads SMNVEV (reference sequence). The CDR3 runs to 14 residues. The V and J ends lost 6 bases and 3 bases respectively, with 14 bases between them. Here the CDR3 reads CASSRYGEKETQYF. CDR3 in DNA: TGTGCCAGCAGCCGGTACGGTGAGAAAGAGACCCAGTACTTC.

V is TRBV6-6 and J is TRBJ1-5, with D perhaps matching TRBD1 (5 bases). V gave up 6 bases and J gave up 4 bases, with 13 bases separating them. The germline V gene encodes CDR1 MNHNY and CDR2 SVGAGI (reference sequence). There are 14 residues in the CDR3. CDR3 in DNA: TGTGCCAGCAGCCCGATCGGGGCAAATCAGCCCCAGCATTTT. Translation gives CASSPIGANQPQHF.

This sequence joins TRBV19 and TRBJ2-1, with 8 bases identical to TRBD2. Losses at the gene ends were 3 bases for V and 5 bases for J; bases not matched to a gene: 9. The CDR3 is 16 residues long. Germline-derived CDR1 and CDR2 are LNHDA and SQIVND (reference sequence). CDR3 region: CASSIQREGRDNEQFF. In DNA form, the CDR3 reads TGTGCCAGTAGTATTCAACGGGAGGGCCGGGACAATGAGCAGTTCTTC.

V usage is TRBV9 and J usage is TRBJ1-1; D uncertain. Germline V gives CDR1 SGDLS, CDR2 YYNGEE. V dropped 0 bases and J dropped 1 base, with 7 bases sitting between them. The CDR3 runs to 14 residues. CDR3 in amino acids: CASSVASRNTEAFF. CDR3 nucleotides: TGTGCCAGCAGCGTAGCCTCAAGGAACACTGAAGCTTTCTTT.

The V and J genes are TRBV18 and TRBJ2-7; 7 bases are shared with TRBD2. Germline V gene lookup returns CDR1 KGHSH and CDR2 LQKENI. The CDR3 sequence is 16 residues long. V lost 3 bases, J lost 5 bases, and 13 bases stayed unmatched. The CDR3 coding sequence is TGTGCCAGCTCACCGACCCAGCGGGACCCCTTCCACGAGCAGTACTTC. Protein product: CASSPTQRDPFHEQYF. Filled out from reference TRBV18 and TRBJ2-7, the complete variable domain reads NAGVMQNPRHLVRRRGQEARLRCSPMKGHSHVYWYRQLPEEGLKFMVYLQKENIIDESGMPKERFSAEFPKEGPSILRIQQVVRGDSAAYFCASSPTQRDPFHEQYFGPGTRLTVT.

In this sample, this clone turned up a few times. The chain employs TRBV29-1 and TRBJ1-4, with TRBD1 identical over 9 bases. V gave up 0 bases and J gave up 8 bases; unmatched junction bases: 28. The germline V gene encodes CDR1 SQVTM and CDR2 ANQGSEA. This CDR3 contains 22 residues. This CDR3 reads CSVEDPHTGTGPRGGFREKLFF. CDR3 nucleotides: TGCAGCGTTGAAGATCCCCATACCGGGACAGGGCCTCGAGGAGGGTTCCGGGAAAAACTGTTTTTT.

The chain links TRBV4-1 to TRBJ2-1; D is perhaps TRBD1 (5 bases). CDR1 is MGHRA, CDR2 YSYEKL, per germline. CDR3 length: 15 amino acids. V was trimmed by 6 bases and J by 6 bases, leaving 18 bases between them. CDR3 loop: CASRTEAVVCNEQFF. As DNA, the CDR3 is TGCGCCAGCAGGACAGAAGCAGTAGTATGCAATGAGCAGTTCTTC.

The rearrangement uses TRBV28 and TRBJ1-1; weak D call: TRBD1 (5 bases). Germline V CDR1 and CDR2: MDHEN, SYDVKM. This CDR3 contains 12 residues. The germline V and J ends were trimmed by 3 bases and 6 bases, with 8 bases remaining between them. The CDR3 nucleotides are TGTGCCAGCAGTTTCCGGGGCCCTGAAGCTTTCTTT. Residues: CASSFRGPEAFF.